The clone carrying this TCR beta chain was observed at least ten times. Its target is unknown. Via MiXCR, TCRdb re-called the 5' RACE reads, giving one row per CDR3 protein. The sample contains 200,000 to 300,000 distinct CDR3 sequences, about 11% of which appear only once. The data were taken from a study of identical twins. The CDR3 runs to 15 residues. Germline CDR1 is LGHDT and CDR2 is YNNKEL (reference sequence). With 0 bases removed from V and 7 bases from J, the gap between germline ends came to 13 bases. Overall study findings and caveats: Zero-insertion analyses could be partly confounded by invariant MAIT and iNKT cells. Cord blood's abundant beta clonotypes had fewer insertions, unlike memory repertoires. There was an excess of low generation probability in the out-of-frame alpha sequences that twins shared.

The sequence was obtained from a man aged 50 to 59 in good health. The specimen sequenced was memory T cells sorted from blood. The V call is TRBV3-1, the J call TRBJ2-1; a possible D gene is TRBD2 (5 bases). The CDR3 DNA is TGTGCCAGCAGCCAAGATCGACTATTCAAGAATGAGCAGTTCTTC. Amino acid sequence: CASSQDRLFKNEQFF.